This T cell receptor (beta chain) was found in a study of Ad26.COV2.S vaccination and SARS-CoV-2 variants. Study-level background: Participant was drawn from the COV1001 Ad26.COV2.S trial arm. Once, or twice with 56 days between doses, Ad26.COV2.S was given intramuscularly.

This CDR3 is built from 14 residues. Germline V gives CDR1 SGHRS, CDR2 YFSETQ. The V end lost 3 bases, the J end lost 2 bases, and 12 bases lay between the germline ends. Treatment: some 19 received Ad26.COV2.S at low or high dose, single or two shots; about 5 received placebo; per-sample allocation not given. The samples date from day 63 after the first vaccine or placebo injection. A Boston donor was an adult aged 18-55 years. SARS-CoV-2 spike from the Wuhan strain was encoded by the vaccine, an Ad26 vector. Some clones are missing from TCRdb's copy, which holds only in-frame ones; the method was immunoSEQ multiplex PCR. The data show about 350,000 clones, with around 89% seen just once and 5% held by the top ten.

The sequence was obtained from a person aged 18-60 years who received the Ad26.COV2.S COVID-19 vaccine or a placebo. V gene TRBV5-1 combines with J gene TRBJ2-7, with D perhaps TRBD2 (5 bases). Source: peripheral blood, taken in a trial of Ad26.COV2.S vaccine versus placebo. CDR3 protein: CASSSAGFTYEQYF. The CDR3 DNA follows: TGCGCCAGCAGCTCGGCGGGTTTTACCTACGAGCAGTACTTC.